The 32 T cell receptor beta chains below all came from one sample that was sequenced in a study of blood T cell repertoires in COVID-19. Profiled with immunoSEQ multiplex PCR; TCRdb holds only in-frame clones, not every one. The data show about half a million clones, with approximately 85% seen just once and approximately 2.9% held by the top ten. Sequenced: peripheral blood. The receptors originated from a human donor in a cohort sampled during active COVID-19.

The chain joins TRBV27 to TRBJ1-6; D is unresolved. Germline V gene lookup returns CDR1 MNHEY and CDR2 SMNVEV (reference sequence). Trimming stripped 5 bases from V and 9 bases from J, with 11 bases between. This CDR3 region has 13 residues. CDR3 in amino acids: CASSPLESSPLHF. The DNA for the CDR3 is TGTGCCAGCAGTCCCCTCGAGAGTTCACCCCTCCACTTT.

The rearrangement joins TRBV19 to TRBJ2-7; 11 nucleotides line up with TRBD2. Trimming cost V 5 bases and J 4 bases; bases outside gene matches: 4. The length of the CDR3 is 14 residues. CDR1 LNHDA and CDR2 SQIVND come from the germline V gene (reference sequence). CDR3 loop: CASSPGTSGYEQYF. DNA of the CDR3: TGTGCCAGTAGTCCCGGGACTAGCGGATACGAGCAGTACTTC.

The chain carries TRBV6-5 and TRBJ1-1; TRBD1 agrees at 7 bases. The ends lost 11 bases at V and 2 bases at J; junction bases unmatched: 8. The CDR3 length is 13 residues. The germline CDR1 and CDR2 sequences are MNHEY and SVGAGI. The CDR3, as DNA: TGTGCCGGAGACAGGGCGCAAAACACTGAAGCTTTCTTT. Translated, it gives CAGDRAQNTEAFF.

V and J are TRBV6-5 and TRBJ2-5; D is perhaps TRBD1 (5 bases). Looked up from germline, CDR1 is MNHEY and CDR2 is SVGAGI. V was shortened by 4 bases and J by 4 bases, with 19 bases between the two germline ends. The CDR3 is 16 residues long. CDR3 protein: CASSSPRRPQGETQYF. CDR3 in DNA: TGTGCCAGCAGTTCCCCGAGGCGTCCTCAGGGAGAGACCCAGTACTTC.

The chain recombines TRBV7-3 with TRBJ2-5, with 12 bases lining up with TRBD2. In germline, CDR1 is SGHTA, CDR2 FQGTGA. This CDR3 contains 15 residues. V lost 5 bases to trimming and J lost 2 bases; unmatched junction nucleotides: 3. The CDR3 reads CASSPSGREQETQYF. In nucleotides, the CDR3 is TGTGCCAGCAGCCCTAGCGGGAGGGAACAAGAGACCCAGTACTTC.

The chain employs TRBV5-1 and TRBJ2-3; TRBD2 aligns across 13 bases. Germline V gene lookup returns CDR1 SGHRS and CDR2 YFSETQ. V trimming: 0 bases; J trimming: 6 bases; junction bases outside the gene matches: 13. The CDR3 extends over 19 amino acids. The CDR3 DNA is TGCGCCAGCAGCTTGGATTTTAAGGGGACTAGCGGGATACGGGATACGCAGTATTTT. Protein product: CASSLDFKGTSGIRDTQYF.

The chain carries TRBV6-5 and TRBJ2-1; the match to TRBD2 covers 7 bases. The CDR3 is 13 amino acids. With V trimmed by 6 bases and J by 9 bases, 8 bases remained unmatched. Looked up from germline, CDR1 is MNHEY and CDR2 is SVGAGI. CDR3 region: CASRYGGGVEQFF. CDR3 nucleotide sequence: TGTGCCAGCAGATATGGGGGAGGGGTTGAGCAGTTCTTC.

This clone was recorded a few times. The V gene is TRBV2, the J gene TRBJ1-1, with D perhaps matching TRBD1 (6 bases). V was trimmed by 2 bases and J by 4 bases, leaving 8 bases between them. CDR3 length: 13 amino acids. In germline, CDR1 is SNHLY, CDR2 FYNNEI. The CDR3 reads CASSEPGVTEAFF. The CDR3 coding sequence is TGTGCCAGCAGTGAACCAGGGGTCACTGAAGCTTTCTTT.

This clone was seen just once. The CDR3 region is CASSFGGAVPEAFF. CDR3 DNA sequence: TGTGCCAGCAGCTTTGGGGGGGCGGTCCCTGAAGCTTTCTTT. The chain recombines TRBV7-9 with TRBJ1-1; possibly TRBD1 for D (6 bases). Trimming removed 3 bases from V and 6 bases from J, with 14 bases in between. This CDR3 is built from 14 residues. CDR1 SEHNR and CDR2 FQNEAQ come from the germline V gene (reference sequence).

J is TRBJ2-3 and V is TRBV19; D perhaps matches TRBD2 (5 bases). The CDR3 runs to 14 residues. CDR1 LNHDA and CDR2 SQIVND come from the germline V gene (reference sequence). The V and J ends lost 3 bases and 3 bases respectively, with 10 bases between them. The CDR3 sequence: CASSIWESTDTQYF. CDR3 nucleotides: TGTGCCAGTAGTATTTGGGAGTCTACAGATACGCAGTATTTT.

The chain combines TRBV5-6 with TRBJ1-1; D not certain. The CDR3 is 11 amino acids. Trimming took 2 bases from V and 6 from J, leaving 5 bases between them. The germline V gene has CDR1 SGHDT and CDR2 YYEEEE. The CDR3 here is CASSFRAEAFF. As DNA, the CDR3 is TGTGCCAGCAGCTTTCGCGCTGAAGCTTTCTTT.

The genes are TRBV19 and TRBJ2-3; 9 bases agree with TRBD1. Germline CDR1 and CDR2: LNHDA and SQIVND (reference sequence). Germline trimming cut 11 bases from V and 5 bases from J; bases unmatched to any gene: 8. This CDR3 spans 13 amino acids. The CDR3 DNA sequence: TGTGCCTCAAACAGGGGGCTGAGAGATACGCAGTATTTT. Protein product: CASNRGLRDTQYF.

This clone has a handful of counts. CDR3 residues: CASSRAGKNTEAFF. The CDR3 region has the DNA TGCGCCAGCAGCCGGGCAGGGAAGAACACTGAAGCTTTCTTT. The chain has TRBV4-1 and TRBJ1-1; D is possibly TRBD1 (5 bases). V lost 4 bases to trimming and J lost 1 base, with 10 bases between them. Germline CDR1 is MGHRA and CDR2 is YSYEKL. This CDR3 is built from 14 residues.

The J gene is TRBJ2-7, the V gene TRBV7-2; D is unresolved. Per germline, CDR1 SGHTA and CDR2 FQGNSA. This CDR3 is built from 14 residues. The V end was cut by 5 bases, the J end by 0 bases, with 11 bases between. CDR3 sequence: CASSPLRYSYEQYF. The DNA of the CDR3 is TGTGCCAGCAGCCCCCTCCGTTACTCCTACGAGCAGTACTTC.

The chain combines TRBV11-3 with TRBJ1-3, with D perhaps TRBD1 (5 bases). The CDR3 has 14 residues. Germline CDR1 is SGHNT and CDR2 is YENEEA. The V end lost 5 bases, the J end lost 1 base, and 9 bases lay between the germline ends. Here the CDR3 reads CASSQGGSGNTIYF. CDR3 nucleotide sequence: TGTGCCAGCAGCCAGGGAGGATCTGGAAACACCATATATTTT.

V is TRBV7-2 and J is TRBJ2-1; 10 nucleotides align to TRBD1. The CDR3 runs to 15 residues. Per the germline V gene, CDR1 is SGHTA and CDR2 is FQGNSA. The V and J ends lost 4 bases and 7 bases, in that order; junction bases with no gene match: 7. Here the CDR3 reads CASSYRDRGWNEQFF. CDR3 nucleotide sequence: TGTGCCAGCAGCTACCGGGACAGGGGTTGGAATGAGCAGTTCTTC.

The chain couples TRBV28 to TRBJ1-2, with a possible D match to TRBD1 (5 bases). This CDR3 region has 16 residues. The germline V gene encodes CDR1 MDHEN and CDR2 SYDVKM. The V end lost 2 bases, the J end lost 8 bases, and 21 bases lay between the germline ends. The CDR3 bases are TGTGCCAGCAGTTTAGAGCGGGGATTAGGGGCTTGGGGCTACACCTTC. Translating gives CASSLERGLGAWGYTF.

V gene TRBV11-2 combines with J gene TRBJ2-3; 15 nucleotides match TRBD2. Trimming took 2 bases from V and 8 from J; bases not matched to a gene: 14. Germline CDR1 SGHAT, CDR2 FQNNGV. CDR3 length: 19 amino acids. CDR3 sequence: CASSLHQGLAGGIRSTQYF. DNA for the CDR3: TGTGCCAGCAGCTTACACCAGGGACTAGCGGGAGGTATTAGGAGTACGCAGTATTTT.

The chain links TRBV6-5 to TRBJ1-2; D is unclear. V was pared by 7 bases and J by 4 bases, with 19 bases between. This CDR3 comprises 15 residues. Germline lookup yields CDR1 MNHEY and CDR2 SVGAGI. The DNA for the CDR3 is TGTGCCAGCATGAGGATAGGGAGTCTGGCCTATGGCTACACCTTC. This sequence encodes CASMRIGSLAYGYTF.

The rearrangement uses TRBV12-3 or TRBV12-4 and TRBJ1-1, with TRBD1 identical over 9 bases. V trimming: 6 bases; J trimming: 6 bases; junction bases outside the gene matches: 5. The CDR3 contains 13 residues. The CDR3 sequence: CASREQGAPEAFF. For the CDR3, the DNA is TGTGCCAGCAGGGAACAGGGGGCCCCTGAAGCTTTCTTT.

The genes are TRBV7-3 and TRBJ2-1; D perhaps matches TRBD2 (6 bases). Trimming took 4 bases from V and 2 from J, leaving 9 bases between them. This CDR3 is 14 amino acids long. Germline V gene lookup returns CDR1 SGHTA and CDR2 FQGTGA. CDR3 sequence: CASSSGLTYNEQFF. The DNA for the CDR3 is TGTGCCAGCAGCTCGGGACTTACCTACAATGAGCAGTTCTTC.

This chain joins TRBV5-1 and TRBJ1-2; D unresolved. There are 13 residues in the CDR3. The ends were cut back, 5 bases at V and 0 bases at J, with 8 bases in the middle. The germline gives CDR1 SGHRS, CDR2 YFSETQ. CDR3 DNA: TGCGCCAGCAGGCCCTCTACTAACTATGGCTACACCTTC. Encoded protein: CASRPSTNYGYTF.

The J gene is TRBJ1-1, the V gene TRBV19, with D unresolved. Trimming pared 4 bases from V and 0 bases from J, leaving 12 bases between. CDR3 length equals 15 residues. The germline V gene encodes CDR1 LNHDA and CDR2 SQIVND (reference sequence). The CDR3 sequence is CASSTAGLLNTEAFF. CDR3 coding DNA: TGTGCCAGTAGTACTGCCGGACTGTTGAACACTGAAGCTTTCTTT.

In its sample, this clone was seen once. The V gene is TRBV3-1 (or the pseudogene TRBV3-2), the J gene TRBJ1-5; unclear D gene. CDR1 LGHDT and CDR2 YNNKEL come from the germline V gene (reference sequence). The CDR3 spans 14 residues. V lost 3 bases and J 6 bases, leaving 12 bases between the germline ends. CDR3 region: CASSQPITLQPQHF. The CDR3 DNA follows: TGTGCCAGCAGCCAGCCTATCACGCTTCAGCCCCAGCATTTT.

J is TRBJ2-5 and V is TRBV20-1, with D hard to call. Looked up from germline, CDR1 is DFQATT and CDR2 is SNEGSKA (reference sequence). The CDR3 has 10 amino acids. V was clipped by 8 bases and J by 4 bases, with 8 bases between them. Here the CDR3 reads CSLAGETQYF. Here the CDR3 DNA reads TGCAGTCTCGCCGGAGAGACCCAGTACTTC.

The gene calls are TRBV5-1 and TRBJ2-7; perhaps TRBD1 as D (5 bases). V lost 4 bases, J lost 3 bases, and 14 bases lay in between. This CDR3 spans 14 amino acids. Germline-derived CDR1 and CDR2 are SGHRS and YFSETQ. CDR3 in DNA: TGCGCCAGCAGCGAAAACCAGGGCCACTACGAGCAGTACTTC. It specifies CASSENQGHYEQYF.

The chain employs TRBV5-1 and TRBJ1-1, with 8 nucleotides matching TRBD1. Germline CDR1 and CDR2: SGHRS and YFSETQ. The CDR3 is 15 amino acids. The V and J ends lost 0 bases and 1 base, in that order; junction bases with no gene match: 2. The CDR3 sequence: CASSLGTGTNTEAFF. CDR3 DNA sequence: TGCGCCAGCAGCTTGGGGACAGGGACGAACACTGAAGCTTTCTTT.

The chain joins TRBV2 to TRBJ2-7, with unresolved D. Germline assignment: CDR1 SNHLY and CDR2 FYNNEI. V was clipped by 6 bases and J by 3 bases, with 6 bases between them. The length of the CDR3 is 11 residues. The CDR3 coding sequence is TGTGCCAGCAGCTCCTACTACGAGCAGTACTTC. Its translation: CASSSYYEQYF.

The chain has TRBV19 and TRBJ2-7, with 7 bases identical to TRBD1. CDR1 LNHDA and CDR2 SQIVND come from the germline V gene (reference sequence). V lost 8 bases to trimming and J lost 0 bases; unmatched junction nucleotides: 10. The CDR3 contains 15 residues. The CDR3 DNA is TGTGCCAGTCGTGGACCGGGACAGAGCTCCTACGAGCAGTACTTC. Translated: CASRGPGQSSYEQYF.

The genes are TRBV12-3 or TRBV12-4 and TRBJ1-2, with D possibly matching TRBD1 (5 bases). The V gene lost 8 bases and the J gene lost 3 bases, with 10 bases spanning the gap. The CDR3 length is 12 residues. CDR3 sequence: CASGGTDYGYTF. DNA for the CDR3: TGTGCCAGCGGCGGGACTGACTATGGCTACACCTTC.

The V gene is TRBV6-2 or TRBV6-3, the J gene TRBJ2-3, with 7 bases matching TRBD2. V was pared by 2 bases and J by 4 bases, with 9 bases of the junction left unmatched. This CDR3 region has 16 residues. Germline V gene sequence: CDR1 MNHEY, CDR2 SVGEGT. DNA of the CDR3: TGTGCCAGCAGTTACGACGGGAGGAGGATTGCAGATACGCAGTATTTT. Translated, it gives CASSYDGRRIADTQYF.

This clone showed up just once. V and J are TRBV4-3 and TRBJ1-1; 10 positions agree with TRBD1. This CDR3 has 18 amino acids. CDR1 is LGHNA and CDR2 is YSLEER in the germline V gene. J gave up 4 bases and V 2 bases, and 13 bases lay outside the gene matches. The CDR3 loop reads CASSQRIGQRDRGTEAFF. DNA of the CDR3: TGCGCCAGCAGCCAACGAATTGGCCAGCGGGACAGGGGCACTGAAGCTTTCTTT.